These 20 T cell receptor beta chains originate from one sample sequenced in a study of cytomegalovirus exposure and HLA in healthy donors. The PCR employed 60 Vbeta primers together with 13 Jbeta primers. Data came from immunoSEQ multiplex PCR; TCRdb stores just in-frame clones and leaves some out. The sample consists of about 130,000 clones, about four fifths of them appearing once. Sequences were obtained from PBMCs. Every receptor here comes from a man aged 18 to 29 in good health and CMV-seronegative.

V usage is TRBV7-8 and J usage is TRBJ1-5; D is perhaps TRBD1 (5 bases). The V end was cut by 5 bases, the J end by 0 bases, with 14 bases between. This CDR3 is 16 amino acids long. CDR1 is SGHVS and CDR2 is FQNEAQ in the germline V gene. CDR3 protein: CASSQKGEPSNQPQHF. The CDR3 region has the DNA TGTGCCAGCAGCCAAAAAGGGGAACCTAGCAATCAGCCCCAGCATTTT.

Here the CDR3 DNA reads TGTGCCAGCAGAATAGCGGGCGGGGAGCTGTTTTTT. It is translated as CASRIAGGELFF. The chain employs TRBV6-5 and TRBJ2-2; 7 positions match TRBD2. This CDR3 is 12 amino acids long. Germline V gene lookup returns CDR1 MNHEY and CDR2 SVGAGI. J gave up 7 bases and V 6 bases, and 2 bases lay outside the gene matches.

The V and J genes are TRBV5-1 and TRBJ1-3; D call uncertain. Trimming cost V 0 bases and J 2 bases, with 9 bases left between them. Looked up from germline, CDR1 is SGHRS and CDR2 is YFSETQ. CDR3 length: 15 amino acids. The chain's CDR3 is CASSLGRGTGNTIYF. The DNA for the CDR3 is TGCGCCAGCAGCTTGGGGCGGGGAACTGGAAACACCATATATTTT. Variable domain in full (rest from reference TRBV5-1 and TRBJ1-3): KAGVTQTPRYLIKTRGQQVTLSCSPISGHRSVSWYQQTPGQGLQFLFEYFSETQRNKGNFPGRFSGRQFSNSRSEMNVSTLELGDSALYLCASSLGRGTGNTIYFGEGSWLTVV.

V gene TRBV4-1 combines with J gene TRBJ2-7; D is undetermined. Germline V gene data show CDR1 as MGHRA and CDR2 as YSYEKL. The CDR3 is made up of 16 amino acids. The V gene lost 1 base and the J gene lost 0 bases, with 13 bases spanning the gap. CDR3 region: CASSQGYSLSSYEQYF. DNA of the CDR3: TGCGCCAGCAGCCAAGGATACAGCCTTAGCTCCTACGAGCAGTACTTC.

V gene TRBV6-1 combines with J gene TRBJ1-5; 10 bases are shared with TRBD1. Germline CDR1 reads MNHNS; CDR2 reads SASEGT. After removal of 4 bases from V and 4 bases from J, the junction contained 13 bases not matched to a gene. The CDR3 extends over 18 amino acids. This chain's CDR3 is CASSVRSAGTGVNQPQHF. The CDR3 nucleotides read TGTGCCAGCAGTGTAAGAAGCGCCGGGACAGGGGTGAATCAGCCCCAGCATTTT.

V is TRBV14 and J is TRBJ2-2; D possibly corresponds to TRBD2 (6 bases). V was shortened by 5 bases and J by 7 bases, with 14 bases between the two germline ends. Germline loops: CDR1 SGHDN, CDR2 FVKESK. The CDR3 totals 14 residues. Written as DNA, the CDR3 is TGTGCCAGCAGCGGCCTTGGGGAGGTCGGGGAGCTGTTTTTT. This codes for CASSGLGEVGELFF.

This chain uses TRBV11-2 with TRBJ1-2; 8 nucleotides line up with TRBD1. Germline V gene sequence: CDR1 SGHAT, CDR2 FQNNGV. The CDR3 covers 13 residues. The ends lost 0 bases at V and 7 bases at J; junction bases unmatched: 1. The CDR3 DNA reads TGTGCCAGCAGCTTAGAGACAGGGGTTGGCTACACCTTC. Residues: CASSLETGVGYTF.

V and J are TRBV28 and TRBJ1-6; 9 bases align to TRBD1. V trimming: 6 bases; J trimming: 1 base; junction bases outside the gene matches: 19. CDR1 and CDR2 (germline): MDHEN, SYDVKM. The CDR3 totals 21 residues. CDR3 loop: CASRGPLRWTGEGSYNSPLHF. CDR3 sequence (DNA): TGTGCCAGCAGGGGTCCCCTGCGATGGACAGGGGAAGGGTCCTATAATTCACCCCTCCACTTT.

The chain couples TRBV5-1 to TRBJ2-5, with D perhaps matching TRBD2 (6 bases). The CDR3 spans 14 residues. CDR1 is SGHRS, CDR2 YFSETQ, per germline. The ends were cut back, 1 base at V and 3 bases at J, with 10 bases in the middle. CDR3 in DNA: TGCGCCAGCAGCTTGAGCGGGTGGAAAGAGACCCAGTACTTC. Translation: CASSLSGWKETQYF. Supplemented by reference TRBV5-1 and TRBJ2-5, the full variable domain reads KAGVTQTPRYLIKTRGQQVTLSCSPISGHRSVSWYQQTPGQGLQFLFEYFSETQRNKGNFPGRFSGRQFSNSRSEMNVSTLELGDSALYLCASSLSGWKETQYFGPGTRLLVL.

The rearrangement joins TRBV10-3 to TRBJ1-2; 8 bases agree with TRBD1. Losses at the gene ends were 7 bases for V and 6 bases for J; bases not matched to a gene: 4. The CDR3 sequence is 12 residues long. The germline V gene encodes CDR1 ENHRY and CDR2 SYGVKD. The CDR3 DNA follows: TGTGCCATCACCCCGACAGGGGATGGCTACACCTTC. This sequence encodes CAITPTGDGYTF.

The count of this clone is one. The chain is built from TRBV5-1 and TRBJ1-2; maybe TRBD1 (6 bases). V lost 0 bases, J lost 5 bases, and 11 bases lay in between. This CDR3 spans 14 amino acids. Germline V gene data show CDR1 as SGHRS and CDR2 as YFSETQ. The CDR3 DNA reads TGCGCCAGCAGCTTGGATGGGACAAATTATGGCTACACCTTC. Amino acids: CASSLDGTNYGYTF. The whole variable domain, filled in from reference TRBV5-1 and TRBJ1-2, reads KAGVTQTPRYLIKTRGQQVTLSCSPISGHRSVSWYQQTPGQGLQFLFEYFSETQRNKGNFPGRFSGRQFSNSRSEMNVSTLELGDSALYLCASSLDGTNYGYTFGSGTRLTVV.

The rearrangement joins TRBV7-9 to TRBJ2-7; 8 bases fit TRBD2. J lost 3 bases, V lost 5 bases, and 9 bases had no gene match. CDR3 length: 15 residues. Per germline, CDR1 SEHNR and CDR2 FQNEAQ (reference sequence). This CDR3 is CASSPPAGAVYEQYF. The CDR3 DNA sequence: TGTGCCAGCAGCCCCCCAGCGGGGGCTGTCTACGAGCAGTACTTC.

This CDR3 reads CASSLPTRSYGYTF. The CDR3 DNA sequence: TGTGCCAGCAGCTTGCCGACACGATCCTATGGCTACACCTTC. The V gene is TRBV7-2, the J gene TRBJ1-2, with D uncertain. The germline gives CDR1 SGHTA, CDR2 FQGNSA. This CDR3 contains 14 residues. V was shortened by 3 bases and J by 4 bases, with 12 bases between the two germline ends.

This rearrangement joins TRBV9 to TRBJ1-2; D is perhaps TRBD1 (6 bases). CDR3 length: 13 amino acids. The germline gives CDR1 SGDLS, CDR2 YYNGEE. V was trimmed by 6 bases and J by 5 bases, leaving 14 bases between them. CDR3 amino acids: CASNTEGGYGYTF. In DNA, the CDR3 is TGTGCCAGCAACACCGAGGGGGGGTATGGCTACACCTTC.

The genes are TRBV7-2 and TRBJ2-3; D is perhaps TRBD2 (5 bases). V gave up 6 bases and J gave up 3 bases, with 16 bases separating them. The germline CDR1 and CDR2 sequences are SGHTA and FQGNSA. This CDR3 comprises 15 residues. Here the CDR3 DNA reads TGTGCCAGCAGTCCTAGCCCCATATTTACAGATACGCAGTATTTT. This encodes CASSPSPIFTDTQYF.

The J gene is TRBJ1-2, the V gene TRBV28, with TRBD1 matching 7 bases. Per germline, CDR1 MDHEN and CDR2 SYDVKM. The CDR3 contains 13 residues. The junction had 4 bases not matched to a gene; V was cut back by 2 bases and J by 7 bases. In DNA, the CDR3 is TGTGCCAGCAGTTTACTCGACAGGGTTGGCTACACCTTC. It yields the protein CASSLLDRVGYTF.

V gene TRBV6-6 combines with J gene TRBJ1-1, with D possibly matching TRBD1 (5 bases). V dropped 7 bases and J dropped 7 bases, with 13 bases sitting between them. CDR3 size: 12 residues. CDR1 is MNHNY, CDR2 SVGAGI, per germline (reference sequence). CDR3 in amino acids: CASTPGVGEAFF. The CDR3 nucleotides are TGTGCCAGCACCCCGGGGGTGGGTGAAGCTTTCTTT.

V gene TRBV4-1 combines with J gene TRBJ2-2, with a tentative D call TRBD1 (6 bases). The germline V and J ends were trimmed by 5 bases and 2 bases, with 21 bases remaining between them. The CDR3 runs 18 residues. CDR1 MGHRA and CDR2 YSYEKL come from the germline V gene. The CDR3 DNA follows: TGCGCCAGCAGCGACACTAAATTAAGGACAGCCAACACCGGGGAGCTGTTTTTT. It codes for CASSDTKLRTANTGELFF.

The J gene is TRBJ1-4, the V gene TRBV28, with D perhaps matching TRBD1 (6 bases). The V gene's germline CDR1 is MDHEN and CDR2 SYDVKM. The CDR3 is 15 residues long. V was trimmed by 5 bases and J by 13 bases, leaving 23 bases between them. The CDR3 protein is CASSERQALMKRLFF. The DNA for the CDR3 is TGTGCCAGCAGTGAACGACAGGCATTAATGAAAAGACTGTTTTTT.

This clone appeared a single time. The CDR3 sequence: CASSLQGDPYEQYF. DNA of the CDR3: TGCGCCAGCAGCTTGCAGGGGGACCCCTACGAGCAGTACTTC. The genes are TRBV5-1 and TRBJ2-7, with 7 bases that match TRBD1. The CDR3 length is 14 residues. Germline CDR1 reads SGHRS; CDR2 reads YFSETQ. Trimming cost V 1 base and J 2 bases; bases outside gene matches: 3.